This paragraph reports one T cell receptor beta chain. Its antigen remains unknown. Method: immunoSEQ multiplex PCR; TCRdb's copy keeps in-frame clones and lacks some. The repertoire holds over 120,000 clones, with 94% as singletons. CDR1 and CDR2 (germline): SGHVS, FQNEAQ. The CDR3 contains 16 residues. Trimming removed 3 bases from V and 2 bases from J, with 16 bases in between. This record comes from a study of cytomegalovirus exposure and HLA in healthy donors. Overall study findings and caveats: The authors confirmed in vitro that a few CMV-associated chains were specific for CMV antigens. The authors enumerated over 150 TCR beta chains as linked to cytomegalovirus. Rare TCR sequences predominated, though certain public TCRs were found in many donors.

The donors were members of the roughly 120-subject validation cohort (separate from the roughly 670-subject first cohort). The sequenced material came from PBMCs. The chain joins TRBV7-8 to TRBJ1-2; TRBD1 might be the D (6 bases). The clonotype originates from a young man in good health and CMV-seropositive. CDR3 nucleotide sequence: TGTGCCAGCAGCTTCATGCCCGGGACATCGAACTATGGCTACACCTTC. It yields the protein CASSFMPGTSNYGYTF.